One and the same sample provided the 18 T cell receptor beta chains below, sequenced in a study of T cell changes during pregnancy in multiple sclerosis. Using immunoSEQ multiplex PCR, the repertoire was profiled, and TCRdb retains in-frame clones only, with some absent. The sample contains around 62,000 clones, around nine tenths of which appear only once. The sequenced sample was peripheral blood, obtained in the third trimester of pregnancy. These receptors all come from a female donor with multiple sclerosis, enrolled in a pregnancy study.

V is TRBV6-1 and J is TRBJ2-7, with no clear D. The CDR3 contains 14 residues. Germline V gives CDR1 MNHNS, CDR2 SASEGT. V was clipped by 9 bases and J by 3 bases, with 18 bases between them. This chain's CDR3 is CASTRPPRGYEQYF. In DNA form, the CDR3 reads TGTGCCAGTACCCGACCCCCAAGAGGCTACGAGCAGTACTTC.

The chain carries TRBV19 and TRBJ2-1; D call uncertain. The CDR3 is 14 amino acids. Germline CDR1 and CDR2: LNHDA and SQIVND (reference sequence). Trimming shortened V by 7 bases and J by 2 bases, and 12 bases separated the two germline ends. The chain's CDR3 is CASMVALTYNEQFF. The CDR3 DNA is TGTGCCAGTATGGTAGCTCTCACCTACAATGAGCAGTTCTTC.

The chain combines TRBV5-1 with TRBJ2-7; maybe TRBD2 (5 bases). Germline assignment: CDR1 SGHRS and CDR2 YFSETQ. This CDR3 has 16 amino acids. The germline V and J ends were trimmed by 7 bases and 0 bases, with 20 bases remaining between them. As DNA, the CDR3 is TGCGCCAGCCGATTAGCCACGGGGTTTACCTCCTACGAGCAGTACTTC. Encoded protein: CASRLATGFTSYEQYF.

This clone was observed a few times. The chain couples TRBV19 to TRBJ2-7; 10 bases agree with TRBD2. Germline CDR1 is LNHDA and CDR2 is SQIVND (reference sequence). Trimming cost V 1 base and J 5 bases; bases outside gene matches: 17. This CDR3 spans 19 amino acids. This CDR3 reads CASSIVKASGSYRRDEQYF. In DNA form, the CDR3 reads TGTGCCAGTAGTATAGTGAAGGCTAGCGGGAGTTACCGACGGGACGAGCAGTACTTC.

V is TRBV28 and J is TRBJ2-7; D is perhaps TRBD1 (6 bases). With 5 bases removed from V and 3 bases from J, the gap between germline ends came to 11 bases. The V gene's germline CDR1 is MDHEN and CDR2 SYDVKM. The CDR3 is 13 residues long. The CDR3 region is CASSPGQHYEQYF. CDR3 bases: TGTGCCAGCAGTCCTGGACAGCACTACGAGCAGTACTTC. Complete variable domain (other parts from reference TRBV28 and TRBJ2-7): DVKVTQSSRYLVKRTGEKVFLECVQDMDHENMFWYRQDPGLGLRLIYFSYDVKMKEKGDIPEGYSVSREKKERFSLILESASTNQTSMYLCASSPGQHYEQYFGPGTRLTVT.

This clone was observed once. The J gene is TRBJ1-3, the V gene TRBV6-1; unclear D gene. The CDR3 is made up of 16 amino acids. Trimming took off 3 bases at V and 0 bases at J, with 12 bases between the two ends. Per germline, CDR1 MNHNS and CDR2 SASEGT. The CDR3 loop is CASSDPNMSSGNTIYF. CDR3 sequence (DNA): TGTGCCAGCAGTGACCCCAATATGAGCTCTGGAAACACCATATATTTT.

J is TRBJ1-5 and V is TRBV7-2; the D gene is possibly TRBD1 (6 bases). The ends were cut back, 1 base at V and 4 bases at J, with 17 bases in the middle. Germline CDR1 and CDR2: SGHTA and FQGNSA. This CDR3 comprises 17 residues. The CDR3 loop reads CASSLGGLPSRNQPQHF. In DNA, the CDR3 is TGTGCCAGCAGCTTAGGGGGGCTCCCTAGTAGAAATCAGCCCCAGCATTTT.

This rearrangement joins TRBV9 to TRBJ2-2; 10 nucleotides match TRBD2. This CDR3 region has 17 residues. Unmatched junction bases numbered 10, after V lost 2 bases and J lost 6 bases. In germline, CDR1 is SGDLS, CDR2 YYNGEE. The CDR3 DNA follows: TGTGCCAGCAGCGTCCAAGCGGGGGGGCTTTTAGCCGGGGAGCTGTTTTTT. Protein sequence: CASSVQAGGLLAGELFF.

The CDR3 loop is CASSIVPGQGIVNQPQHF. The CDR3, as DNA: TGTGCCAGTAGTATCGTTCCGGGACAGGGTATCGTAAATCAGCCCCAGCATTTT. The rearrangement links TRBV19 to TRBJ1-5; TRBD1 matches 9 bases. CDR1 is LNHDA and CDR2 is SQIVND in the germline V gene (reference sequence). The CDR3 totals 18 residues. The V segment lost 3 bases and the J segment 4 bases; nucleotides outside the gene matches: 13.

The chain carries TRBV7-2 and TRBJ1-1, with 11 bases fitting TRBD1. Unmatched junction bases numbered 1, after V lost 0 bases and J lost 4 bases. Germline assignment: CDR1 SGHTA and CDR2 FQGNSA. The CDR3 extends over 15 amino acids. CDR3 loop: CASSLAGTGGTEAFF. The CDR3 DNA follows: TGTGCCAGCAGCTTAGCCGGGACAGGGGGCACTGAAGCTTTCTTT.

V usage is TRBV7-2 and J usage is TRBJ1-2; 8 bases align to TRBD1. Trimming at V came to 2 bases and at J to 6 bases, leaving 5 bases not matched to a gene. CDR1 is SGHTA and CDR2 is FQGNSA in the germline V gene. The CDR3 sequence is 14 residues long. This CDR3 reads CASSLTQGAHGYTF. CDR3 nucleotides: TGTGCCAGCAGCTTAACCCAGGGGGCGCATGGCTACACCTTC.

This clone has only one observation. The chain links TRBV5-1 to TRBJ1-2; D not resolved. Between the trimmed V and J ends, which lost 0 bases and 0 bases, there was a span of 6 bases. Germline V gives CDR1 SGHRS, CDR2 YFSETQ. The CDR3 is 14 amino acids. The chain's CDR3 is CASSLANSNYGYTF. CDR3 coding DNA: TGCGCCAGCAGCTTGGCCAACTCTAACTATGGCTACACCTTC.

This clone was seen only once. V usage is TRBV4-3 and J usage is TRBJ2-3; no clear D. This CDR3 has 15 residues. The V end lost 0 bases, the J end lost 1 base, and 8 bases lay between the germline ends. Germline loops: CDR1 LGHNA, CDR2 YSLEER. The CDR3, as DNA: TGCGCCAGCAGCCAAGAGCGTCGGGGCACAGATACGCAGTATTTT. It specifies CASSQERRGTDTQYF.

The CDR3 sequence: CASSLSGTGEANYGYTF. Written as DNA, the CDR3 is TGTGCCAGCAGTTTATCCGGGACAGGGGAAGCAAACTATGGCTACACCTTC. This chain connects TRBV27 to TRBJ1-2, with TRBD1 matching over 10 bases. The CDR3 length is 17 residues. Per the germline V gene, CDR1 is MNHEY and CDR2 is SMNVEV (reference sequence). J was trimmed by 2 bases and V by 0 bases; bases with no gene match: 6.

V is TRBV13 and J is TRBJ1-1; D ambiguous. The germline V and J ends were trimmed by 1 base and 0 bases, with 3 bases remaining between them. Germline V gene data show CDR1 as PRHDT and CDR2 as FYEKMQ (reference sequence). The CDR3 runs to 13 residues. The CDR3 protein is CASSLVMNTEAFF. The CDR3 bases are TGTGCCAGCAGCTTAGTCATGAACACTGAAGCTTTCTTT.

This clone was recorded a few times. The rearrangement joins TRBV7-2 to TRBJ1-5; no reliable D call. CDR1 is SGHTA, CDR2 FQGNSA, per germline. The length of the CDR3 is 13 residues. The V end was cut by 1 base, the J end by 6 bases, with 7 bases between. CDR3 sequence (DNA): TGTGCCAGCAGCTTAGATCGAGGTCAGCCCCAGCATTTT. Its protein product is CASSLDRGQPQHF.

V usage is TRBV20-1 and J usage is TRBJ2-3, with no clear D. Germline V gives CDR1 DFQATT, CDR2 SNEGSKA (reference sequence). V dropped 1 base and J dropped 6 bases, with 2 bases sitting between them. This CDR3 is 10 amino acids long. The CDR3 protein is CSARADTQYF. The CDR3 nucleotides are TGCAGTGCTAGAGCGGATACGCAGTATTTT.

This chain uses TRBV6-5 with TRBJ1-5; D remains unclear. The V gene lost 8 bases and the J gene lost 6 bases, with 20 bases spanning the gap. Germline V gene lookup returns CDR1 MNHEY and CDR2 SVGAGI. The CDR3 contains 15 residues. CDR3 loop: CASGGSQALGQPQHF. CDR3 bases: TGTGCCAGCGGTGGGAGTCAAGCTTTAGGTCAGCCCCAGCATTTT.